This is a list of T cell receptor beta chains from one sample in a study of neoadjuvant anti-PD-1 for oral cavity cancer. Only in-frame clones appear in the TCRdb table, and some are missing; sequencing was by immunoSEQ multiplex PCR. The sample consists of approximately 15,000 clones, under 40% of them appearing once. Sequenced here: tumor tissue, sampled after nivolumab (anti-PD-1) treatment. The receptor source for this set is a person aged 35-80 years with oral cavity squamous cell carcinoma. CDR3s include the opening cysteine and the closing phenylalanine or tryptophan. D genes are given only for firm matches. Size tells how often a clone was seen (once, few, many) or the class of an expanded clone, and some rows leave it out.

clone_size	v_call	j_call	d_call	cdr3_nt	cdr3_aa
.	TRBV7-8	TRBJ1-1	.	TGTGCCAGCAGCGCCTTCGCTGAAGCTTTCTTT	CASSAFAEAFF
medium-sized	TRBV7-6	TRBJ1-5	TRBD1	TGTGCCAGCAGCCAGGACAGGGGAAATCAGCCCCAGCATTTT	CASSQDRGNQPQHF
once	TRBV20-1	TRBJ1-4	.	TGCAGTGGGACAGATAATGAAAAACTGTTTTTT	CSGTDNEKLFF
.	TRBV4-1	TRBJ1-1	.	TGCGCCAGCAGCCAAGAGATCGTTTCCCGGGACACCTGGAACACTGAAGCTTTCTTT	CASSQEIVSRDTWNTEAFF
few	TRBV6-5	TRBJ1-4	.	TGTGCCAGCAGTTACGCCCGGGTTAATGAAAAACTGTTTTTT	CASSYARVNEKLFF
.	TRBV7-2	TRBJ1-6	.	TGTGCCAGCAGCTTGGTTGATTCACCCCTCCACTTT	CASSLVDSPLHF
.	TRBV28	TRBJ2-5	TRBD2	TGTGCCAGCAGTTTATTGTCTAGCGGGGGACAAGAGACCCAGTACTTC	CASSLLSSGGQETQYF
few	TRBV13	TRBJ2-7	.	TGTGCCAGCAGCTTAAGGCTCCGCGCCTCTTCCTACGAGCAGTACTTC	CASSLRLRASSYEQYF
few	TRBV5-1	TRBJ2-7	TRBD1	TGCGCCAGCAGGACCGGGACAGGCGCGGGGGAGCAGTACTTC	CASRTGTGAGEQYF
few	TRBV14	TRBJ2-2	.	TGTGCCAGCAGCCAAGTTTTTGGGTATGGCATCGGGGAGCTGTTTTTT	CASSQVFGYGIGELFF
few	TRBV5-1	TRBJ1-2	.	TGCGCCAGCAGCTTGGACGGGCTTGGGGTTAAAGAGGGCTACACCTTC	CASSLDGLGVKEGYTF
few	TRBV4-3	TRBJ2-7	.	TGCGCCAGCAGCCAAGATTTCACATCCTACGAGCAGTACTTC	CASSQDFTSYEQYF
.	TRBV27	TRBJ1-1	.	TGTGCCAGCAGTTTAGAGCCCCGGAACACTGAAGCTTTCTTT	CASSLEPRNTEAFF
few	TRBV7-2	TRBJ2-3	TRBD2	TGTGCCAGCAGCTTAGAAAGCGGGGTAACGCAGTATTTT	CASSLESGVTQYF
.	TRBV4-3	TRBJ2-5	TRBD2	TGCGCCAGCAGCCAAGGCCAACCTCGACTAGCGGGGGGAGAGACCCAGTACTTC	CASSQGQPRLAGGETQYF
many	TRBV28	TRBJ1-5	TRBD1	TGTGCCAGCAGTTTCAGGGACAGTAATCAGCCCCAGCATTTT	CASSFRDSNQPQHF
.	TRBV5-4	TRBJ1-1	TRBD1	TGTGCCACCCGGGGGGGAGACGGGACAGGGTACGAGGAAGCTTTCTTT	CATRGGDGTGYEEAFF
few	TRBV25-1	TRBJ1-2	.	TGTGCCAGCAGTGAACGGCAGGGGTACTATGGCTACACCTTC	CASSERQGYYGYTF
few	TRBV19	TRBJ1-2	TRBD1	TGTGCCAGTAGTATATCCGGGACAGGGGCCTCGGGAGGCTACACCTTC	CASSISGTGASGGYTF
.	TRBV2	TRBJ2-1	TRBD2	TGTGCCAGCAATCGGAGGCGGGGGGTTGAAAATGAGCAGTTCTTC	CASNRRRGVENEQFF
.	TRBV30	TRBJ1-1	.	TGTGCCTGCCGCACCGGGAGGTCGACTGAAGCTTTCTTT	CACRTGRSTEAFF
.	TRBV11-2	TRBJ2-5	.	TGTGCCAGCAGCTTAGACCGCACGGAGACCCAGTACTTC	CASSLDRTETQYF
few	TRBV19	TRBJ2-2	.	TGTGCCAGTAGTATCTCCAGTTTGAACACCGGGGAGCTGTTTTTT	CASSISSLNTGELFF
many	TRBV28	TRBJ2-7	TRBD1	TGTGCCAGCAGTCCCGGGGGGACAGGGGGCTCCGAGCAGTACTTC	CASSPGGTGGSEQYF
medium-sized	TRBV7-9	TRBJ1-6	.	TGTGCCAGCAGTCTAACACAGGAATTGGGTTCACCCCTCCACTTT	CASSLTQELGSPLHF
few	TRBV6-5	TRBJ1-1	TRBD1	TGTGCCAGCAGTCTACCGGGACAGCGAGGAGCTTTCTTT	CASSLPGQRGAFF
few	TRBV6-6	TRBJ2-7	.	TGTGCCAGCAGTTACTCCCTAGGCAGCTCCTACGAGCAGTACTTC	CASSYSLGSSYEQYF
many	TRBV5-4	TRBJ1-6	.	TGTGCCAGCAGCATCTCCCGGTCACCCCTCCACTTT	CASSISRSPLHF
medium-sized	TRBV2	TRBJ1-5	.	TGTGCCAGCAGTATAAGTTACAATCAGCCCCAGCATTTT	CASSISYNQPQHF
.	TRBV7-8	TRBJ1-1	.	TGTGCCAGCAGCTTAGGACCTCAAGTCGGCGCTGAAGCTTTCTTT	CASSLGPQVGAEAFF
medium-sized	TRBV5-6	TRBJ1-4	.	TGTGCCAGCAGCTTCAACCAGGAAAAACTGTTTTTT	CASSFNQEKLFF
.	TRBV10-3	TRBJ1-6	TRBD1	TGTGCCATCAGTGAGTTCGGAGGGGGCACGTCCTATAATTCACCCCTCCACTTT	CAISEFGGGTSYNSPLHF
few	TRBV19	TRBJ1-1	.	TGTGCCAGTGAAGGGTGGAGGGTCCCGAACACTGAAGCTTTCTTT	CASEGWRVPNTEAFF
.	TRBV5-1	TRBJ2-1	TRBD2	TGCGCCAGCAAAGACGGCGGGGGGCTTTACAATGAGCAGTTCTTC	CASKDGGGLYNEQFF
.	TRBV28	TRBJ2-7	.	TGTGCCAGCCAGACGGGACGGACCTACGAGCAGTACTTC	CASQTGRTYEQYF
medium-sized	TRBV5-1	TRBJ2-7	.	TGCGCCAGCAGCTTGGCAGGGAGCTCCTACGAGCAGTACTTC	CASSLAGSSYEQYF
.	TRBV6-1	TRBJ2-3	.	TGTGCCAGCAGTGGAGGACGGGGGGCTGGTACAGATACGCAGTATTTT	CASSGGRGAGTDTQYF
few	TRBV4-3	TRBJ2-5	TRBD1	TGCGCCAGCAGCCAAGGGACAGGGGGACGGGTAGAGACCCAGTACTTC	CASSQGTGGRVETQYF
medium-sized	TRBV28	TRBJ2-1	TRBD2	TGTGCCAGCATGCCCCAGGGACTAAGTGGGTATGAGCAGTTCTTC	CASMPQGLSGYEQFF
many	TRBV5-1	TRBJ2-3	TRBD2	TGCGCCAGCAGCCTGACTAGCGGGGGCCCTCGCACAGATACGCAGTATTTT	CASSLTSGGPRTDTQYF
medium-sized	TRBV7-8	TRBJ1-6	.	TGTGCCAGCAGCCCAAGGCGGGTAGGGAGGTGGAATTCACCCCTCCACTTT	CASSPRRVGRWNSPLHF
.	TRBV30	TRBJ2-6	.	TGTGCCTGGAGTGAAGGAGGGGATGGGGCCAACGTCCTGACTTTC	CAWSEGGDGANVLTF
.	TRBV28	TRBJ2-5	.	TGTGCCAGCAGTTTCTCCGGGCGCCTTCAAGAGACCCAGTACTTC	CASSFSGRLQETQYF